These 15 T cell receptor beta chains originate from one sample sequenced in a study of T cell repertoires in cytomegalovirus infection. One entry per CDR3 protein results from TCRdb running MiXCR on the reads. The repertoire has some 500,000 distinct CDR3 sequences, around two fifths of them found once; the top ten carry about 46%. The antigens of these receptors remain unknown. Sequenced material: cultured PBMCs, taken from culture after CMV antigen stimulation. The receptors here all came from a human donor in good health (CMV status not recorded). Some clones in this sample may be carry-over from other donors' samples.

The chain couples TRBV7-8 to TRBJ2-1; TRBD2 matches at 7 bases. Per the germline V gene, CDR1 is SGHVS and CDR2 is FQNEAQ. V dropped 0 bases and J dropped 3; count of bases not matched to a gene: 2. The CDR3 has 15 amino acids. The CDR3 DNA reads as TGTGCCAGCAGCTTAGCGCGGGACTACTACAATGAGCAGTTCTTC. Translation gives CASSLARDYYNEQFF.

This clonotype was counted a few times. V is TRBV6-1 and J is TRBJ2-7, with 7 bases fitting TRBD1. Germline CDR1 is MNHNS and CDR2 is SASEGT. There are 16 residues in the CDR3. V lost 4 bases and J lost 2; bases outside the gene matches: 11. CDR3 DNA sequence: TGTGCCAGCAGTGTACCCAAGACAGGGCAGGCCTACGAGCAGTACTTC. As protein: CASSVPKTGQAYEQYF.

This chain links TRBV12-3 or TRBV12-4 with TRBJ2-2; no reliable D call. Trimming removed 5 bases at V and 3 bases at J, with 7 bases between. This CDR3 comprises 13 residues. DNA for the CDR3: TGTGCCAGCAGTCAAAGGGACACCGGGGAGCTGTTTTTT. It translates to CASSQRDTGELFF.

The V call is TRBV19, the J call TRBJ1-5, with a weak D call TRBD1 (6 bases). CDR1 LNHDA and CDR2 SQIVND come from the germline V gene (reference sequence). Trimming removed 6 bases from V and 9 bases from J, with 12 bases in between. CDR3 length: 12 residues. CDR3 coding DNA: TGTGCCAGTAGCATACAGGGACGGCCCCAGCATTTT. Amino acid sequence: CASSIQGRPQHF.

In this sample, this clonotype turned up once. This chain joins TRBV18 and TRBJ1-1, with TRBD1 as a possible D gene (6 bases). Germline-derived CDR1 and CDR2 are KGHSH and LQKENI. The germline V and J ends were trimmed by 3 bases and 1 base, with 18 bases remaining between them. The CDR3 runs 17 residues. CDR3 region: CASSPRTDAYTNTEAFF. The CDR3 DNA is TGTGCCAGCTCACCTCGGACAGATGCTTACACGAACACTGAAGCTTTCTTT. The full variable domain, in which reference TRBV18 and TRBJ1-1 provide the parts outside the CDR3, is NAGVMQNPRHLVRRRGQEARLRCSPMKGHSHVYWYRQLPEEGLKFMVYLQKENIIDESGMPKERFSAEFPKEGPSILRIQQVVRGDSAAYFCASSPRTDAYTNTEAFFGQGTRLTVV.

This clonotype showed up just once. V gene TRBV27 combines with J gene TRBJ2-7; unclear D gene. CDR1 MNHEY and CDR2 SMNVEV come from the germline V gene (reference sequence). This CDR3 contains 16 residues. Trimming shortened V by 2 bases and J by 3 bases, and 17 bases separated the two germline ends. Here the CDR3 DNA reads TGTGCCAGCAGTTTAGGTATAGGGTCAAAATACTACGAGCAGTACTTC. Encoded protein: CASSLGIGSKYYEQYF.

This sequence joins TRBV6-1 and TRBJ2-7; possible D gene TRBD1, 6 bases. The CDR3 length is 14 residues. CDR1 is MNHNS and CDR2 is SASEGT in the germline V gene. Trimming took 0 bases from V and 2 from J, leaving 8 bases between them. CDR3 protein: CASSEARQAYEQYF. CDR3 coding DNA: TGTGCCAGCAGTGAAGCGCGACAGGCCTACGAGCAGTACTTC.

This clonotype was observed a few times. The chain recombines TRBV15 with TRBJ1-1; D not certain. CDR3 length: 11 residues. The germline gives CDR1 LNHNV, CDR2 YYDKDF (reference sequence). V lost 5 bases to trimming and J lost 11 bases, with 12 bases between them. The CDR3 DNA sequence: TGTGCCACCAGCTTAGGCGGCCGCGCTTTCTTT. It is translated as CATSLGGRAFF.

CDR3: CASSLGPSGPYNEQFF. The CDR3 DNA follows: TGTGCCAGCAGCTTAGGGCCCAGCGGTCCCTACAATGAGCAGTTCTTC. The chain has TRBV7-6 and TRBJ2-1; possible D gene TRBD2, 5 bases. Germline assignment: CDR1 SGHVS and CDR2 FNYEAQ. CDR3 length equals 16 residues. Trimming shortened V by 1 base and J by 2 bases, and 12 bases separated the two germline ends.

The chain has TRBV19 and TRBJ2-1; 8 bases fit TRBD1. J lost 4 bases, V lost 6 bases, and 8 bases had no gene match. CDR3 length: 15 amino acids. CDR1 is LNHDA, CDR2 SQIVND, per germline (reference sequence). The CDR3 loop reads CASRTGDLLYNEQFF. The CDR3 DNA is TGTGCCAGTAGGACAGGGGACCTCCTTTACAATGAGCAGTTCTTC.

The genes are TRBV7-2 and TRBJ2-3; tentative D call: TRBD2 (6 bases). The V and J ends lost 3 bases and 2 bases respectively, with 12 bases between them. The germline CDR1 and CDR2 sequences are SGHTA and FQGNSA. CDR3 size: 15 residues. CDR3 sequence: CASSFSGTLTDTQYF. In nucleotides, the CDR3 is TGTGCCAGCAGCTTTAGCGGAACCCTCACAGATACGCAGTATTTT.

This clonotype was recorded a few times. The DNA is left out, because the CDR3 cannot be placed on it with certainty; the CDR3 is given as TCRdb lists it. The CDR3 loop reads CASSSSDGSQPQHF. J is TRBJ1-5 and V is TRBV7-9. The CDR3 is 14 residues long, counting both termini. From germline, CDR1 is SEHNR and CDR2 FQNEAQ (reference sequence).

The chain carries TRBV5-1 and TRBJ2-7; D call uncertain. Germline V gives CDR1 SGHRS, CDR2 YFSETQ. V shed 0 bases and J shed 6 bases, with 7 bases lying between them. There are 12 residues in the CDR3. The CDR3 loop reads CASSLDAGEQYF. The CDR3 DNA sequence: TGCGCCAGCAGCTTGGACGCTGGCGAGCAGTACTTC.

This chain joins TRBV5-6 and TRBJ2-5; weak D call: TRBD2 (6 bases). Germline V gene data show CDR1 as SGHDT and CDR2 as YYEEEE. This CDR3 contains 13 residues. Trimming took off 4 bases at V and 4 bases at J, with 11 bases between the two ends. CDR3 nucleotides: TGTGCCAGCAGCGTCGGACTAAGAGAGACCCAGTACTTC. Translation gives CASSVGLRETQYF.

This clonotype was counted at least ten times. The chain links TRBV7-2 to TRBJ2-7; 16 nucleotides align to TRBD2. CDR1 is SGHTA, CDR2 FQGNSA, per germline. V lost 5 bases to trimming and J lost 4 bases; unmatched junction nucleotides: 23. This CDR3 region has 22 residues. This CDR3 reads CASSPLFILGLAGGQVGYEQYF. CDR3 bases: TGTGCCAGCAGCCCTCTGTTTATTTTGGGACTAGCGGGAGGGCAAGTGGGATACGAGCAGTACTTC.